Included here is one T cell receptor (beta chain) sequence, with context. This clonotype was detected only a few times. What antigen it recognizes has not been identified. Nothing much larger sits one base from this clone, and base qualities are not available. The meaning of the sample's treatment or condition label: live attenuated yellow fever vaccine strain. A standard Ficoll-Paque protocol was used to isolate PBMCs from peripheral blood. Dynabeads CD4 and CD8 positive selection kits were used to isolate the CD4 and CD8 T-cell fractions. RNA was extracted with TriZol from bulk PBMCs, CD4 and CD8 fractions, and dextramer-positive and dextramer-negative fractions. This specimen comes from a study of T cells after yellow fever vaccination (dated by TCRdb to the late 2010s). At the level of the whole study: The SMART-Seq v4 Ultra Low Input RNA kit was used to prepare libraries from fractions with low cell numbers. To follow T-cell clones before and after primary and booster YFV17D yellow fever vaccination, bulk TCR alpha and beta repertoires were sequenced over time. Two healthy male donors made up the cohort, one aged 18 to 29 years and the other aged 30 to 40 years. Blood was collected at multiple timepoints before and after primary and secondary immunization, and bulk PBMC replicates and cell subsets were isolated.

TCR cDNA was synthesized by 5'RACE template switching, through which a universal primer site and unique molecular identifiers were introduced. Priming for cDNA synthesis came from both the TCR alpha and TCR beta constant segments. Two PCR steps were used to amplify libraries, with sample barcodes and sequencing adapters being added in the second step. Sequencing of libraries was performed on Illumina HiSeq 2500 (2x100 bp) or NovaSeq (2x150 bp). On the authors' methods: Demultiplexing of reads and collapsing into UMI consensus sequences were performed with MIGEC, and V(D)J alignment was carried out with MiXCR. Vaccine-responding clonotypes were defined with edgeR using replicate PBMC samples, requiring FDR below 0.01 and a log2 fold change above 5 up to day 15. Each bulk clonotype was labeled CD4 or CD8 based on which sequenced repertoire, CD4 or CD8, contained the clonotype at higher abundance. TCRdb reprocessed the public reads (quality trimming at Q25 with fastp, clone calling with MiXCR) and kept in-frame beta chains. A single entry per CDR3 protein holds the most common genes and DNA from its merged rows. These V and J calls derive from TCRdb rather than the authors' analysis. The sample yields 250,000 or so distinct CDR3 sequences; roughly 6.8% were counted once. Approximately 0.99% of the sample rests with the top ten.

General conclusions and limits of the study: The study included only two donors, which limits how far the findings can be generalized. Most clones expanded after primary vaccination (approximately 97% of CD4 and 88% of CD8) were re-detected after the booster, suggesting that broad memory maintenance occurred. A small fraction of clonotypes appeared in both the CD4 and CD8 compartments, likely as a result of convergent recombination. Computational filtering was required because FACS-sorted repertoires could contain abundant contaminating clonotypes from the bulk population. The secondary T-cell response was found to be weaker but faster than the primary response, with a peak reached on day 5 rather than on day 15.

CDR3 length: 13 amino acids, cysteine to phenylalanine. Just the 39-base CDR3 DNA is kept, in frame starting at base 1. V loses 5 bases at its end and J loses 6 bases; junction bases beyond the gene matches: 7. CDR1 is given as DFQATT and CDR2 as SNEGSKA, both from the germline V gene (reference sequence). Sequenced here: CD4+ T cells sorted from PBMCs, sampled on the day of the yellow fever booster vaccination. This sequence originates from a man aged 25 to 40 who received the YFV17D yellow fever vaccine. Recombination connected TRBV20-1 to TRBJ1-1; 9 junctional bases match TRBD1. The DNA sequence is given as TGCAGTGCTTTTCCGGGACAGGGCGCTGAAGCTTTCTTT. It codes for CSAFPGQGAEAFF.